The present T cell receptor beta chain was sequenced within a study of T cell responses to AZD1222 COVID-19 vaccine. The CDR3 totals 15 residues. The ends were cut back, 3 bases at V and 6 bases at J, with 14 bases in the middle. Germline assignment: CDR1 LNHDA and CDR2 SQIVND (reference sequence). Produced via immunoSEQ multiplex PCR; TCRdb's table is partial and in-frame only. The sample consists of about 110,000 clones, 70% to 90% of them appearing once. The source material was peripheral blood, sampled on day 0 of AZD1222 vaccination. The receptor's source is an adult in good health. V gene TRBV19 combines with J gene TRBJ2-2, with D perhaps TRBD1 (6 bases). The DNA for the CDR3 is TGTGCCAGTAGTATCAGGGGTCGAGTAGCCGGGGAGCTGTTTTTT. This codes for CASSIRGRVAGELFF.